Presented here are 27 T cell receptor beta chains from one specimen sequenced in a study of blood T cell repertoires in COVID-19. The table came from immunoSEQ multiplex PCR; TCRdb's copy has only in-frame clones and leaves some out. The sample shows 100,000 to 150,000 clones, about four fifths of them seen only once. Sequencing was done on a sample of peripheral blood. Every receptor here comes from a man in his 60s with active or convalescent COVID-19.

The chain has TRBV7-9 and TRBJ2-6; tentatively, D is TRBD1 (6 bases). The CDR3 totals 18 residues. Germline assignment: CDR1 SEHNR and CDR2 FQNEAQ (reference sequence). V was pared by 4 bases and J by 1 base, with 17 bases between. The CDR3 loop reads CASSSRTEKRSGANVLTF. DNA for the CDR3: TGTGCCAGCAGCTCCCGGACAGAAAAGAGGTCTGGGGCCAACGTCCTGACTTTC.

V is TRBV28 and J is TRBJ1-2; 7 nucleotides match TRBD1. The CDR3 has 13 amino acids. CDR1 MDHEN and CDR2 SYDVKM come from the germline V gene. Trimming removed 5 bases from V and 4 bases from J; junction bases left unmatched: 4. DNA for the CDR3: TGTGCCAGCAGTCCCCGGGACAGCTATGGCTACACCTTC. It yields the protein CASSPRDSYGYTF.

The chain employs TRBV7-8 and TRBJ1-1; D remains unclear. V shed 3 bases and J shed 0 bases, with 5 bases lying between them. The germline V gene encodes CDR1 SGHVS and CDR2 FQNEAQ. This CDR3 spans 13 amino acids. This CDR3 reads CASSFQMNTEAFF. The CDR3 coding sequence is TGTGCCAGCAGCTTTCAGATGAACACTGAAGCTTTCTTT.

CDR3 nucleotides: TGTGCCAGTAGTATAGCCCGGGGTGGGCAAGAGACCCAGTACTTC. It specifies CASSIARGGQETQYF. V and J are TRBV19 and TRBJ2-5; possibly TRBD2 for D (5 bases). The CDR3 contains 15 residues. V lost 1 base and J 2 bases, leaving 11 bases between the germline ends. In germline, CDR1 is LNHDA, CDR2 SQIVND (reference sequence).

V and J are TRBV12-3 or TRBV12-4 and TRBJ2-7, with D unclear. With 1 base removed from V and 3 bases from J, the gap between germline ends came to 7 bases. The CDR3 length is 13 residues. DNA of the CDR3: TGTGCCAGCAGTTTAGGGGCCCTCTACGAGCAGTACTTC. It translates to CASSLGALYEQYF.

The J gene is TRBJ2-3, the V gene TRBV29-1, with TRBD2 matching 8 bases. This CDR3 comprises 16 residues. V dropped 2 bases and J dropped 1; count of bases not matched to a gene: 8. CDR1 and CDR2 from the germline V gene are SQVTM and ANQGSEA. CDR3 in amino acids: CSVEREGWGGTDTQYF. The CDR3 coding sequence is TGCAGCGTTGAACGGGAGGGATGGGGCGGCACAGATACGCAGTATTTT.

V and J are TRBV24-1 and TRBJ1-5; D is ambiguous. The ends were cut back, 4 bases at V and 1 base at J, with 13 bases in the middle. The CDR3 has 16 amino acids. Germline lookup yields CDR1 KGHDR and CDR2 SFDVKD. DNA for the CDR3: TGTGCCACCAGTGACCCGAGGGTAGGGAGCAATCAGCCCCAGCATTTT. Translation: CATSDPRVGSNQPQHF.

This clone was detected once. The chain carries TRBV7-9 and TRBJ2-5; 7 bases agree with TRBD2. Germline V gene lookup returns CDR1 SEHNR and CDR2 FQNEAQ (reference sequence). The CDR3 contains 17 residues. The V and J ends lost 4 bases and 2 bases, in that order; junction bases with no gene match: 13. CDR3 protein: CASSSSFQQGGQETQYF. The CDR3 nucleotides are TGTGCCAGCAGCTCGAGCTTCCAGCAGGGAGGGCAAGAGACCCAGTACTTC.

V gene TRBV7-2 combines with J gene TRBJ2-7; maybe TRBD2 (5 bases). The germline CDR1 and CDR2 sequences are SGHTA and FQGNSA. The CDR3 sequence is 15 residues long. Trimming stripped 5 bases from V and 2 bases from J, with 16 bases between. CDR3 region: CASSPGLAPTYEQYF. CDR3 bases: TGTGCCAGCAGCCCCGGGTTAGCGCCTACCTACGAGCAGTACTTC.

The V and J genes are TRBV5-1 and TRBJ2-2, with D maybe TRBD2 (5 bases). This CDR3 is built from 15 residues. Germline V CDR1 and CDR2: SGHRS, YFSETQ. V shed 1 base and J shed 6 bases, with 13 bases lying between them. The CDR3 DNA is TGCGCCAGCAGCTTGACTGGGGAGCGTGCCGGGGAGCTGTTTTTT. It encodes CASSLTGERAGELFF.

V is TRBV7-8 and J is TRBJ2-7; TRBD1 is a possible D gene (6 bases). V was cut by 5 bases and J by 0 bases, with 14 bases left in between. Germline V CDR1 and CDR2: SGHVS, FQNEAQ. CDR3 length equals 15 residues. CDR3 bases: TGTGCCAGCAGCCCGGGACACGTAGGCTCCTACGAGCAGTACTTC. It encodes CASSPGHVGSYEQYF.

This chain links TRBV19 with TRBJ2-1; TRBD1 aligns across 7 bases. The CDR3 has 14 amino acids. Trimming took 9 bases from V and 7 from J; bases not matched to a gene: 12. In germline, CDR1 is LNHDA, CDR2 SQIVND (reference sequence). CDR3 loop: CASEGQTAPNEQFF. CDR3 DNA: TGTGCCAGCGAGGGACAGACGGCCCCGAATGAGCAGTTCTTC.

V gene TRBV10-2 combines with J gene TRBJ2-7, with 11 bases fitting TRBD2. Germline trimming cut 3 bases from V and 7 bases from J; bases unmatched to any gene: 8. Germline V CDR1 and CDR2: WSHSY, SAAADI. CDR3 length: 15 amino acids. CDR3 loop: CASSDGLAGTREQYF. Here the CDR3 DNA reads TGCGCCAGCAGTGATGGACTAGCGGGCACTAGAGAGCAGTACTTC.

The chain recombines TRBV4-2 with TRBJ2-1, with 12 bases aligning to TRBD2. Trimming cost V 0 bases and J 5 bases; bases outside gene matches: 8. Germline V gives CDR1 LGHNA, CDR2 YNFKEQ. CDR3 length equals 18 residues. Here the CDR3 reads CASSQDRLAGGPDNEQFF. The DNA of the CDR3 is TGTGCCAGCAGCCAAGATCGGCTAGCGGGAGGGCCTGACAATGAGCAGTTCTTC.

This clone was seen once. The CDR3 loop is CASSIRGLGNQPQHF. CDR3 coding DNA: TGTGCCAGTAGTATTAGGGGTCTCGGCAATCAGCCCCAGCATTTT. The chain uses TRBV19 and TRBJ1-5, with a weak D call TRBD1 (5 bases). Germline V gene sequence: CDR1 LNHDA, CDR2 SQIVND (reference sequence). There are 15 residues in the CDR3. V was cut by 3 bases and J by 2 bases, with 11 bases left in between.

V and J are TRBV9 and TRBJ2-4, with D possibly TRBD2 on 7 matching bases. CDR1 SGDLS and CDR2 YYNGEE come from the germline V gene. This CDR3 has 15 residues. Trimming left V 3 bases short and J 4 bases short, with 14 bases between. The CDR3 loop reads CASSGGGGLKNIQYF. CDR3 in DNA: TGTGCCAGCAGCGGAGGGGGAGGGCTAAAAAACATTCAGTACTTC.

This clone is categorized as medium-sized. The chain has TRBV6-5 and TRBJ1-1; weak D call: TRBD1 (6 bases). The ends were cut back, 7 bases at V and 4 bases at J, with 19 bases in the middle. Germline CDR1 and CDR2: MNHEY and SVGAGI. This CDR3 comprises 15 residues. The CDR3 region has the DNA TGTGCCAGCACTCACGGGACACTCAGTGCCACTGAAGCTTTCTTT. This translates into CASTHGTLSATEAFF.

The J gene is TRBJ2-2, the V gene TRBV5-5, with TRBD2 identical over 8 bases. The germline CDR1 and CDR2 sequences are SGHKS and YYEKEE (reference sequence). Trimming at V came to 5 bases and at J to 0 bases, leaving 6 bases not matched to a gene. The CDR3 is made up of 16 amino acids. The CDR3 nucleotides read TGTGCCAGCAGTCCGAATAGCGGGACGAACACCGGGGAGCTGTTTTTT. Translation gives CASSPNSGTNTGELFF.

The rearrangement links TRBV15 to TRBJ1-6, with 7 bases that match TRBD1. The CDR3 runs to 14 residues. Per germline, CDR1 LNHNV and CDR2 YYDKDF (reference sequence). J gave up 7 bases and V 5 bases, and 5 bases lay outside the gene matches. The chain's CDR3 is CATSPLDRNSPLHF. CDR3 nucleotides: TGTGCCACCAGCCCCCTGGACAGGAATTCACCCCTCCACTTT. The whole variable domain, remainder taken from reference TRBV15 and TRBJ1-6, is DAMVIQNPRYQVTQFGKPVTLSCSQTLNHNVMYWYQQKSSQAPKLLFHYYDKDFNNEADTPDNFQSRRPNTSFCFLDIRSPGLGDTAMYLCATSPLDRNSPLHFGNGTRLTVT.

V is TRBV7-8 and J is TRBJ2-4; no definite D call. CDR3 length: 13 amino acids. In germline, CDR1 is SGHVS, CDR2 FQNEAQ. V lost 5 bases and J lost 0, with 5 bases in between. DNA of the CDR3: TGTGCCAGCAGCGAGGAAGCCAAAAACATTCAGTACTTC. Its translation is CASSEEAKNIQYF.

The chain joins TRBV2 to TRBJ2-7, with TRBD1 matching over 8 bases. The trim removed 1 base at V and 3 bases at J, leaving 5 bases unmatched. CDR1 and CDR2 (germline): SNHLY, FYNNEI. CDR3 length: 15 residues. CDR3 nucleotides: TGTGCCAGCAGTGAAGGGATAACAGGGGGCTACGAGCAGTACTTC. Translating it yields CASSEGITGGYEQYF.

The chain uses TRBV28 and TRBJ2-7; TRBD1 is a possible D gene (7 bases). This CDR3 has 15 amino acids. V was clipped by 6 bases and J by 5 bases, with 20 bases between them. In germline, CDR1 is MDHEN, CDR2 SYDVKM. CDR3 amino acids: CASSLLTRGVDEQYF. The CDR3 coding sequence is TGTGCCAGCAGCCTTCTTACCAGGGGGGTCGACGAGCAGTACTTC.

This chain uses TRBV5-1 with TRBJ2-3, with TRBD2 as a possible D gene (6 bases). In germline, CDR1 is SGHRS, CDR2 YFSETQ. CDR3 length: 15 residues. Trimming removed 4 bases from V and 0 bases from J, with 12 bases in between. The CDR3 DNA is TGCGCCAGCAGCCCAGCGGGTGGGAGCACAGATACGCAGTATTTT. It codes for CASSPAGGSTDTQYF.

The chain is built from TRBV28 and TRBJ1-2, with 8 bases matching TRBD1. Germline lookup yields CDR1 MDHEN and CDR2 SYDVKM. With V trimmed by 5 bases and J by 3 bases, 5 bases remained unmatched. The CDR3 consists of 14 residues. For the CDR3, the DNA is TGTGCCAGCAGTCTTGGACAGGGCCACTATGGCTACACCTTC. Encoded protein: CASSLGQGHYGYTF.

The V call is TRBV7-6, the J call TRBJ2-2, with 8 bases identical to TRBD1. Germline CDR1 reads SGHVS; CDR2 reads FNYEAQ. The CDR3 has 15 amino acids. J was trimmed by 5 bases and V by 5 bases; bases with no gene match: 7. CDR3 amino acids: CASSPRQGRTGELFF. The CDR3 DNA sequence: TGTGCCAGCAGCCCCCGACAGGGGAGAACCGGGGAGCTGTTTTTT.

This sequence joins TRBV19 and TRBJ2-7; TRBD1 might be the D (6 bases). The CDR3 has 14 amino acids. Germline V gene data show CDR1 as LNHDA and CDR2 as SQIVND (reference sequence). V shed 3 bases and J shed 3 bases, with 12 bases lying between them. The CDR3 region has the DNA TGTGCCAGTAGTATCTCTACCAGGGGCTACGAGCAGTACTTC. Amino acid sequence: CASSISTRGYEQYF.

V gene TRBV5-1 combines with J gene TRBJ2-3, with 11 bases aligning to TRBD2. The V and J ends lost 4 bases and 2 bases, in that order; junction bases with no gene match: 6. This CDR3 is built from 16 residues. CDR1 and CDR2 (germline): SGHRS, YFSETQ. The CDR3, as DNA: TGCGCCAGCAGCACGACTAGCGGGGCTAACACAGATACGCAGTATTTT. Protein: CASSTTSGANTDTQYF.